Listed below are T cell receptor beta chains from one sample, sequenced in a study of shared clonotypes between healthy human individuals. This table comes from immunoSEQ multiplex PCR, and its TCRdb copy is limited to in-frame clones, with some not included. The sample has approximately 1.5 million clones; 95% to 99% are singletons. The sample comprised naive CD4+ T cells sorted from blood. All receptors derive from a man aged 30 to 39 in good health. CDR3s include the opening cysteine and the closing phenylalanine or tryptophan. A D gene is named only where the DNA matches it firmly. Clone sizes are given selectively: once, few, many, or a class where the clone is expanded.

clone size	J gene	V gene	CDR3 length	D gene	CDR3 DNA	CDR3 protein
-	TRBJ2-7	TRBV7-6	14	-	TGTGCCAGCAGCTCCCGTTTGGGCTACTACGAGCAGTACTTC	CASSSRLGYYEQYF
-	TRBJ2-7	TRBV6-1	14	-	TGTGCCAGCAAGATACTAACCACCTCCTACGAGCAGTACTTC	CASKILTTSYEQYF
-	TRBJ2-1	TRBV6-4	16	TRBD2	TGTGCCAGCAGTGACACAGGACTAGCGGGAGGCAATGAGCAGTTCTTC	CASSDTGLAGGNEQFF
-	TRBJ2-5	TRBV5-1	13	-	TGCGCCAGCAGCTTGGCCCTAGAAGAGACCCAGTACTTC	CASSLALEETQYF
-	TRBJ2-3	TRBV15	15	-	TGTGCCACCACCCAGAGACGGGACGGTGGGGATACGCAGTATTTT	CATTQRRDGGDTQYF
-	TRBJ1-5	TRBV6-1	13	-	TGTGCCAGCCGCAGGGGCGGTGATCAGCCCCAGCATTTT	CASRRGGDQPQHF
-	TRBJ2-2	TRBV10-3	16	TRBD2	TGTGCCATCAGTCATTCTAGCGGAGCGGGGTCCGGGGAGCTGTTTTTT	CAISHSSGAGSGELFF
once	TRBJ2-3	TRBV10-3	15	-	TGTGCCAGCAACGGCTTGGGGGAGCCCGTAGATACGCAGTATTTT	CASNGLGEPVDTQYF
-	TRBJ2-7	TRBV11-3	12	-	TGTGCCAGCAGCTTTGGAGGGGACGAGCAGTACTTC	CASSFGGDEQYF
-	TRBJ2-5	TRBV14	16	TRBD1	TGTGCCAGCAGCCAAGATTGGGACAGGATTGGAGAGACCCAGTACTTC	CASSQDWDRIGETQYF
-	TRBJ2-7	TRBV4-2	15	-	TGTGCCAGCAGCCGAGAAGGACGAAAAGACTACGAGCAGTACTTC	CASSREGRKDYEQYF
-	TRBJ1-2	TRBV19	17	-	TGTGCCAGTAGTATATCCCCCATTCCGGGGACTAACTATGGCTACACCTTC	CASSISPIPGTNYGYTF
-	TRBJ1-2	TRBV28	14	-	TGTGCCAGCAGGACTGGGCTCAAAGAAAGTGGCTACACCTTC	CASRTGLKESGYTF
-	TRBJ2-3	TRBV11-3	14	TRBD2	TGTGCCAGCAGCTTCGACGGGGGGACAGATACGCAGTATTTT	CASSFDGGTDTQYF
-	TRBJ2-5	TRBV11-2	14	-	TGTGCCAGCAGCCCGACCCCCTCCCCGGAGACCCAGTACTTC	CASSPTPSPETQYF
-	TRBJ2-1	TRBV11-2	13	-	TGTGCCAGCAGCTTAACATTCCCGCATGAGCAGTTCTTC	CASSLTFPHEQFF
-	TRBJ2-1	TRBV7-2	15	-	TGTGCCAGCAGCTTAGGGGGGGCGCGGAACAATGAGCAGTTCTTC	CASSLGGARNNEQFF
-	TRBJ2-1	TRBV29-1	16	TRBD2	TGCAGCTCAGAAACGGGACTAGCGGGTTCCTACAATGAGCAGTTCTTC	CSSETGLAGSYNEQFF
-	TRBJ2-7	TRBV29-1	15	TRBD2	TGCAGCGCCAAAAGGGAGGGACTAGCGGGAGACGAGCAGTACTTC	CSAKREGLAGDEQYF
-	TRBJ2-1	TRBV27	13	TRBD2	TGTGCCAGTGCTGGACTAGCGGGCAATGAGCAGTTCTTC	CASAGLAGNEQFF
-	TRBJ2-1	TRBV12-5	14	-	TGTGCTAGTGGTTTTACAGGCCGAATGGATGAGCAGTTCTTC	CASGFTGRMDEQFF
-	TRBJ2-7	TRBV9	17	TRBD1	TGTGCCAGCAGCGTAGGGCTGGCGGGACAGGGGTACTACGAGCAGTACTTC	CASSVGLAGQGYYEQYF
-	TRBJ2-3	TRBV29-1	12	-	TGCAGCGTTTCGGACCCTACAGATACGCAGTATTTT	CSVSDPTDTQYF
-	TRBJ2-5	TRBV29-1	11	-	TGCAGCGTTGTTCCTCAAGAGACCCAGTACTTC	CSVVPQETQYF
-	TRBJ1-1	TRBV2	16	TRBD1	TGTGCCAGCAGTGAAGGTGGGACAGGGATCATTTTTGAAGCTTTCTTT	CASSEGGTGIIFEAFF
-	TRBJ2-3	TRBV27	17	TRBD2	TGTGCCAGCAGTTTAAGCCCGACTAGCCGGCGCACAGATACGCAGTATTTT	CASSLSPTSRRTDTQYF
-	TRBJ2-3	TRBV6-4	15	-	TGTGCCAGCAGTGTCAATAGAGCTAGCACAGATACGCAGTATTTT	CASSVNRASTDTQYF
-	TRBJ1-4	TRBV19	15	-	TGTGCCAGTAGTATAGGGGGGACGACTAATGAAAAACTGTTTTTT	CASSIGGTTNEKLFF
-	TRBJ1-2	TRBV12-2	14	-	TGTGCAAGTCGCTTGAGACCATCCCCCCATGGCTACACCTTC	CASRLRPSPHGYTF
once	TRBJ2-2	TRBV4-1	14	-	TGCGCCAGCAGCCAAGAGGGACACTCCGGGGAGCTGTTTTTT	CASSQEGHSGELFF
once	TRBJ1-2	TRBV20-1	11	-	TGCAGTGAGGGGGGGCTCGTTGGCTACACCTTC	CSEGGLVGYTF
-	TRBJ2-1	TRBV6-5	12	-	TGTGCCAGCAGTTACCGGGGCAATGAGCAGTTCTTC	CASSYRGNEQFF
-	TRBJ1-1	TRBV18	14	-	TGTGCCAGCTCACCACCGGACCGTACATATGAAGCTTTCTTT	CASSPPDRTYEAFF
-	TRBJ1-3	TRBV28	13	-	TGTGCCAGCAGTTTTACCCAGGGAAACACCATATATTTT	CASSFTQGNTIYF
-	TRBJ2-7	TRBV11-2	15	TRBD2	TGTGCCAGCAGCACAATAGCGGGAGGCCTGTGGGAGCAGTACTTC	CASSTIAGGLWEQYF
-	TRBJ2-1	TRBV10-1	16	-	TGCGCCAGCAGTGAGTCACGGGCAGTTGCCTACAATGAGCAGTTCTTC	CASSESRAVAYNEQFF
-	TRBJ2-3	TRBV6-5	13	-	TGTGCCAGCAGTTACCCGAGCACAGATACGCAGTATTTT	CASSYPSTDTQYF
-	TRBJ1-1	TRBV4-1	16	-	TGCGCCAGCAGCCAACGGCAGGGGAGGGAGAACACTGAAGCTTTCTTT	CASSQRQGRENTEAFF
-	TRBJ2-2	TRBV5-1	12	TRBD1	TGCGCCAGCAGCTTGGGACAGGGTACGCTGTTTTTT	CASSLGQGTLFF
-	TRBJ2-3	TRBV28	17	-	TGTGCCAGCAGTTTTACCCTTCTGGGACTTTCCACAGATACGCAGTATTTT	CASSFTLLGLSTDTQYF
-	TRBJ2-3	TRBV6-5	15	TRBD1	TGTGCCAGCAGCACTCAGGGGGCCTCAGGCGATACGCAGTATTTT	CASSTQGASGDTQYF
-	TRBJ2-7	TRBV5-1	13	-	TGCGCCAGCAGCTCAACACGAGCCTACGAGCAGTACTTC	CASSSTRAYEQYF